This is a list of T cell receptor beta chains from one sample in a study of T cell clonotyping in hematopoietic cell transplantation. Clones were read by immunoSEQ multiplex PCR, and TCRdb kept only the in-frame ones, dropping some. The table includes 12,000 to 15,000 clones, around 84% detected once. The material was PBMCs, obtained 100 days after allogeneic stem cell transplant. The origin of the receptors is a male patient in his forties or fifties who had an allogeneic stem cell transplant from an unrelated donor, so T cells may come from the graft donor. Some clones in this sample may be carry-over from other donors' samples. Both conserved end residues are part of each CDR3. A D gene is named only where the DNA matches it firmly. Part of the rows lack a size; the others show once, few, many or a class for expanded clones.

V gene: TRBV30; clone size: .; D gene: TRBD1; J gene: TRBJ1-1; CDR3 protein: CAWNLRRLGTGPEAFF; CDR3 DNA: TGTGCCTGGAACCTGAGGCGCCTCGGGACAGGACCTGAAGCTTTCTTT
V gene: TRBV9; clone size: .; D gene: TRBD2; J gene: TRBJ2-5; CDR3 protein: CASSVGLAGGLVYQETQYF; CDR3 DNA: TGTGCCAGCAGCGTAGGGCTAGCGGGGGGGTTGGTATACCAAGAGACCCAGTACTTC
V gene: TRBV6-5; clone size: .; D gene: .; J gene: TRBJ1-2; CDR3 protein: CASRARGLYGYTF; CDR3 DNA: TGTGCCAGCAGAGCCAGAGGGTTATATGGCTACACCTTC
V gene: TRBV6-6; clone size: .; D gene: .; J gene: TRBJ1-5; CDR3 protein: CASSLDNQPQHF; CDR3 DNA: TGTGCCAGCAGTTTGGATAATCAGCCCCAGCATTTT
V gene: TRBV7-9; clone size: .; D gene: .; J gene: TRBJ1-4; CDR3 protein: CASSLSSRGEKLFF; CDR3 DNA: TGTGCCAGCAGCTTAAGTTCGAGAGGTGAAAAACTGTTTTTT
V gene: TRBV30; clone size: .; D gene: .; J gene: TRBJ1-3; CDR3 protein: CAWNGLPNTIYF; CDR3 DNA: TGTGCCTGGAACGGATTGCCAAACACCATATATTTT
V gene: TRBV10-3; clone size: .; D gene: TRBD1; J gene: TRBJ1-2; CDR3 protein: CAISQGGIGYGYTF; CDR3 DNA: TGTGCCATCAGTCAAGGGGGCATTGGCTATGGCTACACCTTC
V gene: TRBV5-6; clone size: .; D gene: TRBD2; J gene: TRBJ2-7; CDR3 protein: CASSLLSGGLSYEQYF; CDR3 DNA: TGTGCCAGCAGCTTGCTAAGCGGGGGACTCTCCTACGAGCAGTACTTC
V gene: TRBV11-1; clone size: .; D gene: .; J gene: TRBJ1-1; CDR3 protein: CASSLELNTEAFF; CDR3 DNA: TGTGCCAGCAGTTTGGAGCTGAACACTGAAGCTTTCTTT
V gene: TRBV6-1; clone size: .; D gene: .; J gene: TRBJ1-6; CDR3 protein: CATDRGGLNSPLHF; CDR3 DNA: TGTGCCACCGATCGGGGGGGCCTTAATTCACCCCTCCACTTT
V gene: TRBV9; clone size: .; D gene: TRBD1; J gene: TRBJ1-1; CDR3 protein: CASSVLGQGGTEAFF; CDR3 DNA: TGTGCCAGCAGCGTACTGGGACAGGGGGGCACTGAAGCTTTCTTT
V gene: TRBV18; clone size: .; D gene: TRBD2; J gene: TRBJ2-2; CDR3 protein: CASSPEREPTGELFF; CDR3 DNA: TGTGCCAGCTCACCAGAGCGGGAGCCTACCGGGGAGCTGTTTTTT
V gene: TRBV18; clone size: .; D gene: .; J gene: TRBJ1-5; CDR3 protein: CASSPGTPFYSNQPQHF; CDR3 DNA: TGTGCCAGCTCACCAGGGACGCCCTTCTATAGCAATCAGCCCCAGCATTTT
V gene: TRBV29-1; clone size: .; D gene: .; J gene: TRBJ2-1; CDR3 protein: CSVIPRDGYNEQFF; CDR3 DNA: TGCAGCGTTATCCCCCGGGATGGGTACAATGAGCAGTTCTTC
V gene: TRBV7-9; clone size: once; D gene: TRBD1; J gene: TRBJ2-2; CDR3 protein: CARGQGVAGELFF; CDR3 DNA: TGTGCCAGGGGACAGGGGGTCGCCGGGGAGCTGTTTTTT
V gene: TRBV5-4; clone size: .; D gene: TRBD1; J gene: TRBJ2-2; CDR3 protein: CASSPTDRGGTGELFF; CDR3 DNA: TGTGCCAGCAGCCCGACGGACAGGGGTGGAACCGGGGAGCTGTTTTTT
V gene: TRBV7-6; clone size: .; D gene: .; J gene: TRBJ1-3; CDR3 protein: CASSPQRVSGNTIYF; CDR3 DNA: TGTGCCAGCAGCCCCCAGAGGGTCTCTGGAAACACCATATATTTT
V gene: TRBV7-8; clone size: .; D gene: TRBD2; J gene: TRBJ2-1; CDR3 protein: CASSLDGTSVNEQFF; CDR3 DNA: TGTGCCAGCAGCTTAGATGGGACTAGCGTCAATGAGCAGTTCTTC
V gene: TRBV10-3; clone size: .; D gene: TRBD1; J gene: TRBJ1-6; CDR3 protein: CAIGGTDYSPLHF; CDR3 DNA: TGTGCCATCGGCGGGACAGACTACTCACCCCTCCACTTT
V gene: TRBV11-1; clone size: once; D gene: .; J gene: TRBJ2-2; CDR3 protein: CASSPWRGAGELFF; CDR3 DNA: TGTGCCAGCAGTCCGTGGAGGGGAGCCGGGGAGCTGTTTTTT
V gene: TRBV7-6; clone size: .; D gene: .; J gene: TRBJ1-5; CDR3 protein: CASSLDRGNQPQHF; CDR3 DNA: TGTGCCAGCAGCTTAGACCGGGGCAATCAGCCCCAGCATTTT
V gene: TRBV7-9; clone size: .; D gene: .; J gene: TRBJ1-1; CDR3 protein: CASSLELVEAFF; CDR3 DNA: TGTGCCAGCAGCTTAGAACTGGTTGAAGCTTTCTTT
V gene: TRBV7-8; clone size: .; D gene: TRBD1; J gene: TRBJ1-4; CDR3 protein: CASSRPRTGGETNEKLFF; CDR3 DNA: TGTGCCAGCAGCCGCCCCCGGACAGGGGGCGAAACTAATGAAAAACTGTTTTTT
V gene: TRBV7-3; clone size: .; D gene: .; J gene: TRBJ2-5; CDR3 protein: CASSPSPGFGETQYF; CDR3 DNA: TGTGCCAGCAGCCCCTCCCCAGGGTTTGGGGAGACCCAGTACTTC
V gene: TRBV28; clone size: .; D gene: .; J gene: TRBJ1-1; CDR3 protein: CASSVGVSEAFF; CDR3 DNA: TGTGCCAGCAGTGTTGGGGTATCTGAAGCTTTCTTT
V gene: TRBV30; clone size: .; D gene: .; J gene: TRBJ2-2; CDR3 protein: CAWSVGANTGELFF; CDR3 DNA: TGTGCCTGGAGTGTAGGTGCGAACACCGGGGAGCTGTTTTTT
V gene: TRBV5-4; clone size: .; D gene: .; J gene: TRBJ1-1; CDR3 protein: CASSPDNPGTEAFF; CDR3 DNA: TGTGCCAGCAGTCCAGACAACCCCGGTACTGAAGCTTTCTTT
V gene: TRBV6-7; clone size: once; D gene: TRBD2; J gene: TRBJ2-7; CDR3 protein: CAAGLPNEQYF; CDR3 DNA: TGTGCCGCGGGACTACCCAACGAGCAGTACTTC
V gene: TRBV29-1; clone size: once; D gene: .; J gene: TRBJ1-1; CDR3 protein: CSVEDRGGANTEAFF; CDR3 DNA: TGCAGCGTTGAAGATCGGGGAGGGGCAAACACTGAAGCTTTCTTT
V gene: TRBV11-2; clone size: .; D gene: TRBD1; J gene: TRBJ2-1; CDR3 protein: CASSPNGDRGLHEQFF; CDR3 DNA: TGTGCCAGCAGCCCAAATGGGGACAGGGGTCTCCATGAGCAGTTCTTC
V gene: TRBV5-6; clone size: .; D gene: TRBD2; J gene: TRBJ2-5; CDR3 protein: CASSLAGGPQKTQYF; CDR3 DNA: TGTGCCAGCAGCTTAGCGGGGGGCCCCCAGAAGACCCAGTACTTC
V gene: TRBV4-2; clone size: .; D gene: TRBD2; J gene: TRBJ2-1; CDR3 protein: CASSQVMGTSGYEQFF; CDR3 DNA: TGTGCCAGCAGCCAAGTGATGGGGACTAGTGGCTATGAGCAGTTCTTC
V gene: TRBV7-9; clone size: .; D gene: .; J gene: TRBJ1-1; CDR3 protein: CASTLGGSATEAFF; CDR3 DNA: TGTGCCAGCACCCTGGGAGGGTCGGCCACTGAAGCTTTCTTT
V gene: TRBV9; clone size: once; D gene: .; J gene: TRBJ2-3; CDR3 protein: CASSLTLPTDTQYF; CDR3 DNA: TGTGCCAGCAGCTTAACCCTCCCCACAGATACGCAGTATTTT
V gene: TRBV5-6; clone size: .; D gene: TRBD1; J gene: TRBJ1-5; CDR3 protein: CASSPGTGGEPQHF; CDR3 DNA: TGTGCCAGCAGCCCAGGGACAGGGGGGGAGCCCCAGCATTTT
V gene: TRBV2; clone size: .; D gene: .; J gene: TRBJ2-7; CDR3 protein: CASSRVGYEQYF; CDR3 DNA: TGTGCCAGCAGCAGGGTTGGCTACGAGCAGTACTTC
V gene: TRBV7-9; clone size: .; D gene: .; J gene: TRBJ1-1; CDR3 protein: CASSFVGANTEAFF; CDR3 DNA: TGTGCCAGCAGCTTTGTGGGAGCGAACACTGAAGCTTTCTTT
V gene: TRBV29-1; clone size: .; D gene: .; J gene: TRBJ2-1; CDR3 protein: CSAAGGRQGSYNEQFF; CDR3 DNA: TGCAGCGCCGCCGGCGGGAGACAGGGCTCCTACAATGAGCAGTTCTTC
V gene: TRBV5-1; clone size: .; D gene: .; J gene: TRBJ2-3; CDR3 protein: CASSLEGGLTDTQYF; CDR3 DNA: TGCGCCAGCAGCTTGGAGGGGGGGTTAACAGATACGCAGTATTTT
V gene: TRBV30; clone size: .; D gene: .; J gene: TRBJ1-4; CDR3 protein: CAWRPDTDEKLFF; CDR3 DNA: TGTGCCTGGAGGCCGGACACAGATGAAAAACTGTTTTTT
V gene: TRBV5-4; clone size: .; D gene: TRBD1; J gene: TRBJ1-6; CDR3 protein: CASSPRQGESSPLHF; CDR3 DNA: TGTGCCAGCAGCCCTAGACAGGGGGAGAGTTCACCCCTCCACTTT
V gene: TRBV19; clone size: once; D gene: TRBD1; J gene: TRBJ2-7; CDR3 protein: CASSLNRGHEQYF; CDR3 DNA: TGTGCCAGTAGTCTAAACAGGGGGCACGAGCAGTACTTC
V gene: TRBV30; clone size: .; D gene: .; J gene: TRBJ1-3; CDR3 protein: CAWGLVGNTIYF; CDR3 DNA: TGTGCCTGGGGTCTGGTTGGAAACACCATATATTTT
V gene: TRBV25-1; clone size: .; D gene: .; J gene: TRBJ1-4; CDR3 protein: CASQIPDEKLFF; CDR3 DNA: TGTGCCAGCCAAATCCCCGATGAAAAACTGTTTTTT
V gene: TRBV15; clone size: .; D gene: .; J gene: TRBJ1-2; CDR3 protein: CATSRDQRQVDGYTF; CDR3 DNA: TGTGCCACCAGCAGAGATCAGAGACAGGTCGATGGCTACACCTTC
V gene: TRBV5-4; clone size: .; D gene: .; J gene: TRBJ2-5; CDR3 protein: CASSLGAGRRVPSYQETQYF; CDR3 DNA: TGTGCCAGCAGCTTGGGAGCCGGGCGTCGGGTTCCTTCTTACCAAGAGACCCAGTACTTC
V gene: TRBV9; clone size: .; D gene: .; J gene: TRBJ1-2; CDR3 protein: CASSVSGDSYGYTF; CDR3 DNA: TGTGCCAGCAGCGTGAGTGGGGACTCTTATGGCTACACCTTC
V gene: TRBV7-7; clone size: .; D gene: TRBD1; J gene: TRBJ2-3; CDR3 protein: CASSLTGGTDTQYF; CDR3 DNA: TGTGCTAGCAGCCTGACAGGGGGGACAGATACGCAGTATTTT
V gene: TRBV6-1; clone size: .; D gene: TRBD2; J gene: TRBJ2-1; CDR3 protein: CASSASGGLHNEQFF; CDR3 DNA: TGTGCCAGCAGTGCGTCGGGAGGGCTACACAATGAGCAGTTCTTC
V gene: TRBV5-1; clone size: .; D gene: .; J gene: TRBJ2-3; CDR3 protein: CASSLAFTDTQYF; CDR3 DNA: TGCGCCAGCAGCTTGGCCTTCACAGATACGCAGTATTTT
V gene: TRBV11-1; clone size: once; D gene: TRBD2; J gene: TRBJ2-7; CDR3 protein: CASSSLAGEVYEQYF; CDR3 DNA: TGTGCCAGCAGCTCCTTAGCGGGAGAGGTTTACGAGCAGTACTTC
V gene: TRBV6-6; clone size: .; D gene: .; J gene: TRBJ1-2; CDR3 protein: CASSNVREGYGYTF; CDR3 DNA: TGTGCCAGCAGCAACGTCAGGGAAGGCTATGGCTACACCTTC
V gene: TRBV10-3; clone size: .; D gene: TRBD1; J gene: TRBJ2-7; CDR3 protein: CAISDFRDRGYEQYF; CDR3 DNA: TGTGCCATCAGTGACTTCCGGGACAGGGGCTACGAGCAGTACTTC
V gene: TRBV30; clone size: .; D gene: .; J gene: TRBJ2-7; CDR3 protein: CAWSVLGGSYEQYF; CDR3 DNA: TGTGCCTGGAGTGTATTGGGGGGTTCCTACGAGCAGTACTTC
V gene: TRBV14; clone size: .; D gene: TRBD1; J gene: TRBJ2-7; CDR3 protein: CASSLNRGTSLGNSEQYF; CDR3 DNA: TGTGCCAGCAGCCTAAACAGGGGAACGTCGCTTGGGAACTCCGAGCAGTACTTC